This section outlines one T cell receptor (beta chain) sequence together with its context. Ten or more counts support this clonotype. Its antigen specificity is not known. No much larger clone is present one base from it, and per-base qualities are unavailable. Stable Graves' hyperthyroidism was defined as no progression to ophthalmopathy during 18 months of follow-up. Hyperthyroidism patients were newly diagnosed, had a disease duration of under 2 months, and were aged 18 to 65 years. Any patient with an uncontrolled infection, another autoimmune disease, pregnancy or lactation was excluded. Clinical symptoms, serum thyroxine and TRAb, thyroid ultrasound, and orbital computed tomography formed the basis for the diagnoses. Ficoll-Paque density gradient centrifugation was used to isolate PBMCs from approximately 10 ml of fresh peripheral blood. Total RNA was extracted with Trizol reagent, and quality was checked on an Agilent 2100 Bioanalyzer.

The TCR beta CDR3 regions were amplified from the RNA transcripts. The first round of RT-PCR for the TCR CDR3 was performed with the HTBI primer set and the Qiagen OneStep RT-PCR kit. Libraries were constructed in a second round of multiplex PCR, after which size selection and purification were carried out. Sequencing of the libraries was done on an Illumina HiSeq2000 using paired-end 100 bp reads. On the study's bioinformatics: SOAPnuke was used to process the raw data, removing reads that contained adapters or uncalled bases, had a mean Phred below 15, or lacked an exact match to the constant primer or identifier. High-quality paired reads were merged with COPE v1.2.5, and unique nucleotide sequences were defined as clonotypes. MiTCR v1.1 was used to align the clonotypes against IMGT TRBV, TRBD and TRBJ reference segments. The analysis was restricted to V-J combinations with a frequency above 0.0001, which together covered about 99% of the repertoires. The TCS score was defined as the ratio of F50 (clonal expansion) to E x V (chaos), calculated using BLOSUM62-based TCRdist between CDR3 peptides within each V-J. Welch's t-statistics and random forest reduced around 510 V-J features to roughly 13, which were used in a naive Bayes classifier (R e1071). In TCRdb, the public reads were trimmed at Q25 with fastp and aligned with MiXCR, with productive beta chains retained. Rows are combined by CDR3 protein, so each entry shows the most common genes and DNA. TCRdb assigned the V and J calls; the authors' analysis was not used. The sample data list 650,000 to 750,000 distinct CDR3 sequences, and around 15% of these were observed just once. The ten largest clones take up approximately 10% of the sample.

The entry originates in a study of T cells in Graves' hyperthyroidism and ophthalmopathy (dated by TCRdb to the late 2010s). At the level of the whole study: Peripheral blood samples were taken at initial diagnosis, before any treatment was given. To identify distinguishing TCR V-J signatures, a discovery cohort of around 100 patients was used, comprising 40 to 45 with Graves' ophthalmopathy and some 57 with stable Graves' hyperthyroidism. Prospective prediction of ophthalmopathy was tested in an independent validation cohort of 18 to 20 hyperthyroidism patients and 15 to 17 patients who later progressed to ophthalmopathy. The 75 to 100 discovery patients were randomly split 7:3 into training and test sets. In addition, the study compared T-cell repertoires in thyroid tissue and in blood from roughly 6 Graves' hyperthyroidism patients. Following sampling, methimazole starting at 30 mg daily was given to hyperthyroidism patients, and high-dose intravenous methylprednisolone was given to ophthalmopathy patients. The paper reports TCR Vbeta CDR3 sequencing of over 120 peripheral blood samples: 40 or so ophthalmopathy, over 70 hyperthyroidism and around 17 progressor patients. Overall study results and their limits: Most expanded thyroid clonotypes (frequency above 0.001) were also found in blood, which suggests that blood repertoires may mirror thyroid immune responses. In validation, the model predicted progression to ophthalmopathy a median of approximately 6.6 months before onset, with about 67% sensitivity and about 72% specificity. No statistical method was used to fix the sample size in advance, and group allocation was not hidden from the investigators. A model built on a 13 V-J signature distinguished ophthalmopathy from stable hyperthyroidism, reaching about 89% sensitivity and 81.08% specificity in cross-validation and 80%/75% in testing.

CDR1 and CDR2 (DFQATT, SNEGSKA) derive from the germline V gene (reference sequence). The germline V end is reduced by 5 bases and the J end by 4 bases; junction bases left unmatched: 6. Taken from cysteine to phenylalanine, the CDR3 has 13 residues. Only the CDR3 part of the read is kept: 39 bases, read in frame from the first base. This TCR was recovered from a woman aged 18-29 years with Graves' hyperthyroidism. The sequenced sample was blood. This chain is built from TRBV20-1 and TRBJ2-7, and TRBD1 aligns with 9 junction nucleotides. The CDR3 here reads CSAADRGMYEQYF. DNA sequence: TGCAGTGCTGCCGACAGGGGGATGTACGAGCAGTACTTC.